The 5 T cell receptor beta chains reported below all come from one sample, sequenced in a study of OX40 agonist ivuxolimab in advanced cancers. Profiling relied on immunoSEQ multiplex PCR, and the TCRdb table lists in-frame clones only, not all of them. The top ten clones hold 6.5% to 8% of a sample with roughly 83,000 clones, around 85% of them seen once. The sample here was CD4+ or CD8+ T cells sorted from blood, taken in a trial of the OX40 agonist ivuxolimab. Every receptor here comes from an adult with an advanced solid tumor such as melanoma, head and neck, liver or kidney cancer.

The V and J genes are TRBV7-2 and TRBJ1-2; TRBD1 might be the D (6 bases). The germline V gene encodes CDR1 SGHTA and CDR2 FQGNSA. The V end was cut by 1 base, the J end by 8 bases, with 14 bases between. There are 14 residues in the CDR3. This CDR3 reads CASSLVGGGGGYTF. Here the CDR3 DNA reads TGTGCCAGCAGCTTAGTAGGGGGAGGTGGAGGCTACACCTTC.

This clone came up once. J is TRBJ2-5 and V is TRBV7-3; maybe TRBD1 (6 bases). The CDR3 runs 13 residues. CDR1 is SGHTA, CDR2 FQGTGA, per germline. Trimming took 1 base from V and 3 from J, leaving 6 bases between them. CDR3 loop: CASSLRQEETQYF. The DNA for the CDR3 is TGTGCCAGCAGCTTAAGACAGGAAGAGACCCAGTACTTC.

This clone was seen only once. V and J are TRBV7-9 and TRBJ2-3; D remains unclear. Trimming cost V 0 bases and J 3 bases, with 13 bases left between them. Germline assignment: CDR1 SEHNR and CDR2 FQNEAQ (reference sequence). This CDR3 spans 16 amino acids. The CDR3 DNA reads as TGTGCCAGCAGCTTAGCTATCGTCGCAGAAACAGATACGCAGTATTTT. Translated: CASSLAIVAETDTQYF.

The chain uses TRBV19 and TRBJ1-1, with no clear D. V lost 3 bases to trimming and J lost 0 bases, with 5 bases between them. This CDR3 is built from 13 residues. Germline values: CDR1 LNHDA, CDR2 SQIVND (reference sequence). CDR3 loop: CASSIVMNTEAFF. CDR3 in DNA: TGTGCCAGTAGTATTGTCATGAACACTGAAGCTTTCTTT.

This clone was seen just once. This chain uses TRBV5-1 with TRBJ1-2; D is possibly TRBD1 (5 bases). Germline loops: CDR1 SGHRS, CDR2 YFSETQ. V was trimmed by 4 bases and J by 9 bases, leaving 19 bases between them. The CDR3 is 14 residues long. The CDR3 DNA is TGCGCCAGCAGCCCCACCTGGGGGAGGTTGAGCTACACCTTC. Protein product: CASSPTWGRLSYTF.